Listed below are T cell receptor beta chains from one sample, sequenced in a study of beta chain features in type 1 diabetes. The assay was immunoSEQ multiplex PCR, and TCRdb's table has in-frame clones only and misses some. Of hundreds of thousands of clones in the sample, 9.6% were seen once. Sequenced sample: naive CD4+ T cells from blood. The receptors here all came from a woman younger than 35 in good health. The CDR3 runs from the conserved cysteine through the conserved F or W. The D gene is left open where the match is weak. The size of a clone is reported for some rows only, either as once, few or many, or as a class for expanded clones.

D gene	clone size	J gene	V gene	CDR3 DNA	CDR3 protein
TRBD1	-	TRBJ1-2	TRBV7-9	TGTGCCAGCAGCTTCGACAGGGCGGATGGCTACACCTTC	CASSFDRADGYTF
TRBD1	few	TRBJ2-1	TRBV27	TGTGCCAGCAGCCGATCCGGGACAGGGGGCGGGGAGCAGTTCTTC	CASSRSGTGGGEQFF
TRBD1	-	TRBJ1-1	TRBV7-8	TGTGCCAGCAGCGCGCCCGGACAGGGGAGGTCTGAAGCTTTCTTT	CASSAPGQGRSEAFF
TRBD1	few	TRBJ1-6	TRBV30	TGTGCCTGGAGCCTGACAGGGGGCCAGTCACCCCTCCACTTT	CAWSLTGGQSPLHF
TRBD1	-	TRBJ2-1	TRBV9	TGTGCCAGCAGCCCCCGGACAGGCCGACTTTCGGGTGAGCAGTTCTTC	CASSPRTGRLSGEQFF
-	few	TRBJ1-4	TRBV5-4	TGTGCCAGCAGCTTGGAAGGGGCTTCATTTGAAAAACTGTTTTTT	CASSLEGASFEKLFF
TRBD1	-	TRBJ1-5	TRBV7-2	TGTGCCAGCAGCCAAGACAGGGGGCGGATTCAGCCCCAGCATTTT	CASSQDRGRIQPQHF
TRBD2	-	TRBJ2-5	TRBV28	TGTGCCAGCAGTTCTCCGGGACTAGCGGGAGGGGTGCAGGAGACCCAGTACTTC	CASSSPGLAGGVQETQYF
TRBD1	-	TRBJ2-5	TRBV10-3	TGTGCCATCAGTGAGTCGAGGGGACAGGCGAGAGAGACCCAGTACTTC	CAISESRGQARETQYF
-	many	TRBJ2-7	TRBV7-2	TGTGCCAGCAGCTTAGGTCAGGTTCTACGATGGCAGTACTTC	CASSLGQVLRWQYF
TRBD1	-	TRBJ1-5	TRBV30	TGTGCCTGGGGACAGGGACCCACTCAGCCCCAGCATTTT	CAWGQGPTQPQHF
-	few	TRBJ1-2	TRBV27	TGTGCCAGCAGTCCTTCTAAGGCAGGGGTTTTAATGACCTTC	CASSPSKAGVLMTF
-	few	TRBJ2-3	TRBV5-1	TGCGCCAGCAGCTTGCCTAGCGGCACAGATACGCAGTATTTT	CASSLPSGTDTQYF
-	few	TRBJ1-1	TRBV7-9	TGTGCCAGCAGCCCGGGGGGGAGCACTGAAGCTTTCTTT	CASSPGGSTEAFF
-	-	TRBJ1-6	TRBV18	TGTGCCAGCTCAAAGCTGACACAGGAAAATTCACCCCTCCACTTT	CASSKLTQENSPLHF
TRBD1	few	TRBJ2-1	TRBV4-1	TGCGCCAGCAGCCAAGGGGGACAGCGGGAGCAGTTCTTC	CASSQGGQREQFF
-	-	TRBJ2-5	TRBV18	TGTGCCAGCTCACCCACGCTAGGCCAACAAGAGACCCAGTACTTC	CASSPTLGQQETQYF
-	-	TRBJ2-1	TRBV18	TGTGCCAGCTCACCACTTAGCGACGACCTAGACAATGAGCAGTTCTTC	CASSPLSDDLDNEQFF